The 22 T cell receptor beta chains below come from one sample, sequenced in a study of Ad26.COV2.S vaccination and SARS-CoV-2 variants. Regarding treatment: some 19 received Ad26.COV2.S at low or high dose, single or two shots; about 5 received placebo; per-sample allocation not given. Samples were taken on day 63 after the first vaccine or placebo injection. Profiled with immunoSEQ multiplex PCR; TCRdb holds only in-frame clones, not every one. The sample consists of approximately 300,000 clones, around four fifths of them appearing once. This specimen was peripheral blood, taken in a trial of Ad26.COV2.S vaccine versus placebo. These TCRs come from a person aged 18-65 years who received the Ad26.COV2.S COVID-19 vaccine or a placebo.

This clone was seen a handful of times. This chain connects TRBV7-2 to TRBJ1-5; D is ambiguous. Germline-derived CDR1 and CDR2 are SGHTA and FQGNSA. The V gene lost 2 bases and the J gene lost 3 bases, with 5 bases spanning the gap. CDR3 length: 13 amino acids. CDR3 sequence: CASSLNHNQPQHF. For the CDR3, the DNA is TGTGCCAGCAGCTTAAACCACAATCAGCCCCAGCATTTT.

This sequence joins TRBV12-3 or TRBV12-4 and TRBJ2-7; no firm D call. This CDR3 is built from 12 residues. Trimming cost V 6 bases and J 3 bases, with 9 bases left between them. DNA for the CDR3: TGTGCCAGCAGCATTAACAACTACGAGCAGTACTTC. It specifies CASSINNYEQYF.

The chain carries TRBV9 and TRBJ2-5; 7 bases align to TRBD1. CDR1 is SGDLS, CDR2 YYNGEE, per germline. The V and J ends lost 3 bases and 5 bases, in that order; junction bases with no gene match: 10. The CDR3 has 15 residues. The CDR3 here is CASSENRGDFETQYF. In DNA, the CDR3 is TGTGCCAGCAGCGAAAACAGGGGTGATTTTGAGACCCAGTACTTC.

The chain employs TRBV7-3 and TRBJ1-1; D not resolved. Germline V gene lookup returns CDR1 SGHTA and CDR2 FQGTGA. With 4 bases removed from V and 11 bases from J, the gap between germline ends came to 11 bases. The CDR3 has 11 amino acids. CDR3 protein: CASSSGPRAFF. Here the CDR3 DNA reads TGTGCCAGCAGCTCGGGCCCTCGGGCTTTCTTT.

The chain has TRBV30 and TRBJ2-3; possible D gene TRBD2, 7 bases. Germline V gene lookup returns CDR1 GTSNPN and CDR2 SVGIG (reference sequence). Deletions cut 3 bases from V and 4 bases from J, with 17 bases between. The CDR3 is 15 residues long. The CDR3 coding sequence is TGTGCCTGGAGAGGGGGAGCGGGGTACCCAGATACGCAGTATTTT. Protein: CAWRGGAGYPDTQYF.

In its sample, this clone was seen a few times. This chain uses TRBV5-8 with TRBJ1-6; no clear D gene. V lost 1 base to trimming and J lost 4 bases, with 9 bases between them. Germline CDR1 reads SGHTS; CDR2 reads YDEGEE. CDR3 length equals 15 residues. CDR3 DNA sequence: TGTGCCAGCAGCTTGCCTTCACGATATAATTCACCCCTCCACTTT. It yields the protein CASSLPSRYNSPLHF.

The V call is TRBV24-1, the J call TRBJ2-2; D unresolved. V was cut by 9 bases and J by 2 bases, with 12 bases left in between. The germline gives CDR1 KGHDR, CDR2 SFDVKD. The CDR3 totals 14 residues. The CDR3 bases are TGTGCCACCGCCCGGGCAGATAACACCGGGGAGCTGTTTTTT. Amino acid sequence: CATARADNTGELFF.

The chain has TRBV4-1 and TRBJ1-2; 10 bases map to TRBD1. In germline, CDR1 is MGHRA, CDR2 YSYEKL. CDR3 length: 18 amino acids. The J segment lost 6 bases and the V segment lost 3 bases, leaving 16 bases of the junction unmatched. DNA of the CDR3: TGCGCCAGCAGCCAGATAGGGACAGGGGAAAACCCCTTCCATGGCTACACCTTC. This encodes CASSQIGTGENPFHGYTF.

The chain uses TRBV19 and TRBJ1-1; unclear D gene. Germline CDR1 is LNHDA and CDR2 is SQIVND (reference sequence). The CDR3 loop spans 13 amino acids. V dropped 6 bases and J dropped 1 base, with 9 bases sitting between them. CDR3: CASSLQRNTEAFF. DNA for the CDR3: TGTGCCAGTAGCCTACAGAGGAACACTGAAGCTTTCTTT.

The CDR3 region is CASSPGQEGNTIYF. The CDR3 bases are TGCGCCAGCAGCCCGGGACAGGAGGGAAACACCATATATTTT. The chain recombines TRBV5-1 with TRBJ1-3; TRBD1 matches at 8 bases. Germline trimming cut 4 bases from V and 4 bases from J; bases unmatched to any gene: 4. The CDR3 has 14 residues. Germline V gives CDR1 SGHRS, CDR2 YFSETQ.

J is TRBJ2-1 and V is TRBV11-3; tentatively, D is TRBD1 or TRBD2 (5 bases each). Between the trimmed V and J ends, which lost 1 base and 7 bases, there was a span of 14 bases. Germline V gene sequence: CDR1 SGHNT, CDR2 YENEEA. The CDR3 totals 15 residues. CDR3 sequence (DNA): TGTGCCAGCAGCTTAGGGGGGAGCCGAACAAATGAGCAGTTCTTC. Encoded protein: CASSLGGSRTNEQFF.

This clone was detected once. The chain joins TRBV19 to TRBJ2-5; 15 nucleotides line up with TRBD2. V dropped 2 bases and J dropped 4; count of bases not matched to a gene: 5. CDR1 and CDR2 from the germline V gene are LNHDA and SQIVND (reference sequence). The CDR3 is 17 amino acids. The CDR3 is CASSIWTSGGDRETQYF. CDR3 bases: TGTGCCAGTAGTATATGGACTAGCGGGGGGGATCGAGAGACCCAGTACTTC.

The rearrangement links TRBV7-9 to TRBJ2-5; the D call may be TRBD1 or TRBD2 (6 bases each). The CDR3 covers 13 residues. Germline assignment: CDR1 SEHNR and CDR2 FQNEAQ (reference sequence). V dropped 5 bases and J dropped 4 bases, with 11 bases sitting between them. This chain's CDR3 is CASSRGGRETQYF. In DNA form, the CDR3 reads TGTGCCAGCAGCCGAGGGGGGCGAGAGACCCAGTACTTC.

DNA of the CDR3: TGCAGTGTGAACCGGAACGAGCAGTACTTC. This encodes CSVNRNEQYF. V and J are TRBV20-1 and TRBJ2-7; no firm D call. From germline, CDR1 is DFQATT and CDR2 SNEGSKA (reference sequence). The length of the CDR3 is 10 residues. V was pared by 7 bases and J by 5 bases, with 9 bases between.

V and J are TRBV29-1 and TRBJ2-7; no reliable D call. The germline CDR1 and CDR2 sequences are SQVTM and ANQGSEA. This CDR3 is 11 amino acids long. The germline V and J ends were trimmed by 6 bases and 5 bases, with 11 bases remaining between them. CDR3 residues: CSVPGRDEQYF. CDR3 nucleotides: TGCAGCGTCCCAGGACGTGACGAGCAGTACTTC.

The chain employs TRBV28 and TRBJ2-7; 9 bases line up with TRBD1. The CDR3 runs to 14 residues. Germline V CDR1 and CDR2: MDHEN, SYDVKM. Trimming at V came to 9 bases and at J to 5 bases, leaving 11 bases not matched to a gene. Written as DNA, the CDR3 is TGTGCCAGTCGGACCGGGACAGGGTCTAACGAGCAGTACTTC. Translation gives CASRTGTGSNEQYF. Looking up the rest from reference TRBV28 and TRBJ2-7 gives the full variable domain: DVKVTQSSRYLVKRTGEKVFLECVQDMDHENMFWYRQDPGLGLRLIYFSYDVKMKEKGDIPEGYSVSREKKERFSLILESASTNQTSMYLCASRTGTGSNEQYFGPGTRLTVT.

The CDR3 DNA reads as TGTGCCAGCAGCACCAATCTAGATACGCAGTATTTT. Translating it yields CASSTNLDTQYF. The rearrangement joins TRBV21-1 to TRBJ2-3. TRBV21-1 is a known pseudogene. The CDR3 is 12 amino acids.

The chain couples TRBV7-2 to TRBJ1-1; D gene unclear. CDR1 and CDR2 from the germline V gene are SGHTA and FQGNSA. The CDR3 totals 15 residues. The V end was cut by 5 bases, the J end by 3 bases, with 16 bases between. The CDR3 bases are TGTGCCAGCAGCCCCCAGCTGGGGATAGACACTGAAGCTTTCTTT. It codes for CASSPQLGIDTEAFF.

The rearrangement joins TRBV28 to TRBJ1-2; the match to TRBD1 covers 7 bases. Germline V gives CDR1 MDHEN, CDR2 SYDVKM. This CDR3 has 14 residues. V shed 6 bases, J shed 5 bases, and the junction held 9 bases outside the gene matches. The DNA for the CDR3 is TGTGCCAGCAGCCCCCGGGGGACAGATTATGGCTACACCTTC. The encoded protein is CASSPRGTDYGYTF.

The chain carries TRBV18 and TRBJ2-7; 7 nucleotides line up with TRBD1. The junction had 11 bases not matched to a gene; V was cut back by 1 base and J by 5 bases. CDR1 KGHSH and CDR2 LQKENI come from the germline V gene. The CDR3 covers 16 residues. DNA of the CDR3: TGTGCCAGCTCACCACTCCCGGCAGGGGGTTGGCACGAGCAGTACTTC. Translating gives CASSPLPAGGWHEQYF.

V and J are TRBV28 and TRBJ1-2; perhaps TRBD1 as D (5 bases). V was cut by 1 base and J by 3 bases, with 9 bases left in between. The CDR3 runs 14 residues. Germline V CDR1 and CDR2: MDHEN, SYDVKM. The CDR3 nucleotides read TGTGCCAGCAGTTTATACCCAGGGTACTATGGCTACACCTTC. As protein: CASSLYPGYYGYTF.

The rearrangement uses TRBV6-5 and TRBJ1-6; D not certain. The V end lost 8 bases, the J end lost 1 base, and 6 bases lay between the germline ends. This CDR3 is built from 13 residues. The germline gives CDR1 MNHEY, CDR2 SVGAGI. CDR3 nucleotide sequence: TGTGCCAGCGCAATATCCTATAATTCACCCCTCCACTTT. It is translated as CASAISYNSPLHF.